This TCR beta chain was sequenced during a study of cytomegalovirus exposure and HLA in healthy donors. CDR1 and CDR2 (germline): SGHRS, YFSETQ. The CDR3 spans 15 residues. The ends lost 4 bases at V and 3 bases at J; junction bases unmatched: 7. The sample holds a few counts of this clone. Use of 60 Vbeta and 13 Jbeta primers characterized the PCR. The repertoire was sequenced with immunoSEQ multiplex PCR; TCRdb's copy has only in-frame clones and lacks some. This table holds approximately 150,000 clones, around 84% found once. This receptor was taken from a boy younger than 10 in good health and CMV-seronegative. The sample taken for sequencing was PBMCs. The chain is built from TRBV5-1 and TRBJ1-1; the match to TRBD1 covers 9 bases. The CDR3 DNA is TGCGCCAGCAGCCCGGACAGGGGACGGGACACTGAAGCTTTCTTT. Translated: CASSPDRGRDTEAFF.